These T cell receptor beta chains were read from a single sample in a study of T cell responses to AZD1222 COVID-19 vaccine. Clones were sequenced by immunoSEQ multiplex PCR, and TCRdb holds only the in-frame ones, with some missing. The sample carries 86,000 or so clones, 90% recorded once. The sequenced sample was peripheral blood, obtained on day 0 of AZD1222 vaccination. The receptors shown here come from an adult in good health. Each CDR3 is given with its conserved first and last residue. The order of the fields is V gene, D gene, J gene, CDR3 length, clone size, CDR3 DNA, CDR3 protein. A D gene is named only where the DNA matches it firmly. Only some rows state a clone size, as once, few, many or a class for expanded clones.

TRBV7-9,-,TRBJ2-7,11,-,TGTGCCAGCAACCGGGACTACGAGCAGTACTTC,CASNRDYEQYF
TRBV6-5,-,TRBJ1-6,14,-,TGTGCCAGCAGCGTGACAGGTGACAATTCACCCCTCCACTTT,CASSVTGDNSPLHF
TRBV11-2,-,TRBJ2-7,14,-,TGTGCCAGCAGCTTAGTCAGCGGGTCCTACGAGCAGTACTTC,CASSLVSGSYEQYF
TRBV9,TRBD2,TRBJ2-7,14,-,TGTGCCAGCAGCACCCGGGAGGAGGCCTACGAGCAGTACTTC,CASSTREEAYEQYF
TRBV7-9,-,TRBJ1-3,14,-,TGTGCCAGCAGCTTATCAGAGGCTGGAAACACCATATATTTT,CASSLSEAGNTIYF
TRBV10-2,-,TRBJ2-7,16,-,TGCGCCAGCAGACACAGGGAGGACCCAAGTACTGGCGAGCAGTACTTC,CASRHREDPSTGEQYF
TRBV9,TRBD1,TRBJ2-1,15,-,TGTGCCAGCAGCGCCCGGGACAGGCCCTACAATGAGCAGTTCTTC,CASSARDRPYNEQFF
TRBV2,-,TRBJ1-1,15,-,TGTGCCAGCAGTGAATGGGAGGCACCTCTCTCTGAAGCTTTCTTT,CASSEWEAPLSEAFF
TRBV6-1,-,TRBJ1-1,16,-,TGTGCCAGCAGTGAAGCATTCGGGGGTGTGAGGACTGAAGCTTTCTTT,CASSEAFGGVRTEAFF
TRBV18,TRBD1,TRBJ2-7,14,-,TGTGCCAGCTCACCAGGGACAGGGCTCTACGAGCAGTACTTC,CASSPGTGLYEQYF
TRBV2,TRBD1,TRBJ1-1,14,-,TGTGCCAGCAGTGAGGGACAGGGGAACACTGAAGCTTTCTTT,CASSEGQGNTEAFF
TRBV9,TRBD1,TRBJ2-3,20,-,TGTGCCAGCAGCGCTCCCCCGGGACAGCGCCTGCCCACTAGCACAGATACGCAGTATTTT,CASSAPPGQRLPTSTDTQYF
TRBV5-6,TRBD1,TRBJ1-1,17,-,TGTGCCAGCAGCTTTAGACAGGGGGTCGCTCTAAACACTGAAGCTTTCTTT,CASSFRQGVALNTEAFF
TRBV5-4,TRBD2,TRBJ2-4,15,once,TGTGCCAGCAGCCCGGGAGGCGCAGCCAAAAACATTCAGTACTTC,CASSPGGAAKNIQYF
TRBV12-5,TRBD1,TRBJ2-1,14,-,TGTGCTAGTGGCCCGGGACAGGGGGCTGGTGAGCAGTTCTTC,CASGPGQGAGEQFF
TRBV24-1,TRBD1,TRBJ1-4,18,-,TGTGCCACCAGGAGCGCCCGGGGGGACAGGAAATCTAATGAAAAACTGTTTTTT,CATRSARGDRKSNEKLFF
TRBV10-2,-,TRBJ1-2,15,-,TGCGCCAGCAGTAGGACAGAACTTAGTAACTATGGCTACACCTTC,CASSRTELSNYGYTF
TRBV5-6,-,TRBJ2-6,16,-,TGTGCCAGCAGTTTTACAGGGTACTCTGGGGCCAACGTCCTGACTTTC,CASSFTGYSGANVLTF
TRBV7-8,-,TRBJ1-1,12,-,TGTGCCAGCAGCCCTGTTCGGCCTGAAGCTTTCTTT,CASSPVRPEAFF
TRBV4-1,-,TRBJ1-2,17,-,TGCGCCAGCAGCCAAGCGGAGCGAGTGGGCGCTAACTATGGCTACACCTTC,CASSQAERVGANYGYTF
TRBV5-4,TRBD1,TRBJ2-7,19,-,TGTGCCAGCAGCTTTCACCTGGACAGGGGTATGGTACGGTCCTACGAGCAGTACTTC,CASSFHLDRGMVRSYEQYF
TRBV28,-,TRBJ1-2,15,-,TGTGCCACCTCCATCCGGGGGAAGGGATACTATGGCTACACCTTC,CATSIRGKGYYGYTF
TRBV5-1,-,TRBJ2-7,13,-,TGCGCCAGCAGCTTGATGGTTTTCTACGAGCAGTACTTC,CASSLMVFYEQYF
TRBV7-6,TRBD1,TRBJ2-2,14,-,TGTGCCAGCCGTACAGGGGGAGGCACCGGGGAGCTGTTTTTT,CASRTGGGTGELFF
TRBV29-1,-,TRBJ1-1,12,-,TGCAGCGTAAGGGGGGACATCACTGAAGCTTTCTTT,CSVRGDITEAFF
TRBV5-1,-,TRBJ1-1,15,-,TGCGCCAGCAGCCTGGCGGGCCAGGGTGGAACTGAAGCTTTCTTT,CASSLAGQGGTEAFF
TRBV29-1,-,TRBJ1-3,12,-,TGCAGCGTTGAATCCTCTGGAAACACCATATATTTT,CSVESSGNTIYF
TRBV4-1,-,TRBJ1-3,13,-,TGCGCCAGCTCGGGGGGAACTGGAGACACCATATATTTT,CASSGGTGDTIYF
TRBV3-1/TRBV3-2,-,TRBJ2-5,16,-,TGTGCCAGCAGCCCGCCCCGGGGGGCCGTCGGAGAGACCCAGTACTTC,CASSPPRGAVGETQYF